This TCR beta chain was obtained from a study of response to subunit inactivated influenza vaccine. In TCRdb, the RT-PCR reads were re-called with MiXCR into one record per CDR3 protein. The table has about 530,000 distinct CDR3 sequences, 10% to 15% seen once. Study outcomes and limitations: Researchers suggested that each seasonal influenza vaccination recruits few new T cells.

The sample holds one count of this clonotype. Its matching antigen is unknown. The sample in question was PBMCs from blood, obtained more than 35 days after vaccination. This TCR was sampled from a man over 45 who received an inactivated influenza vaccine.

CDR3: CASRVRGNTEAFF. Here the CDR3 DNA reads TGTGCCAGCAGGGTCAGGGGGAACACTGAAGCTTTCTTT. The chain joins TRBV6-1 to TRBJ1-1; D possibly corresponds to TRBD1 (6 bases). Germline V CDR1 and CDR2: MNHNS, SASEGT. Trimming left V 6 bases short and J 1 base short, with 9 bases between. This CDR3 is built from 13 residues.